One and the same sample provided the 5 T cell receptor beta chains below, sequenced in a study of blood T cell repertoires in COVID-19. Sequencing used immunoSEQ multiplex PCR; TCRdb keeps in-frame clones, though not all of them. The table has about 320,000 clones, approximately 85% seen once. The specimen was peripheral blood. The source is a human donor in a cohort sampled during active COVID-19.

The rearrangement uses TRBV24-1 and TRBJ2-7; TRBD1 aligns across 10 bases. Germline V gives CDR1 KGHDR, CDR2 SFDVKD. The CDR3 has 17 residues. V lost 4 bases to trimming and J lost 5 bases; unmatched junction nucleotides: 13. CDR3 in DNA: TGTGCCACCAGTGAGTCCAAGCCGGGACAGGGGACCCACGAGCAGTACTTC. This sequence encodes CATSESKPGQGTHEQYF.

A single count supports this clone. V gene TRBV2 combines with J gene TRBJ1-2; 7 positions agree with TRBD1. Germline-derived CDR1 and CDR2 are SNHLY and FYNNEI. V trimming: 1 base; J trimming: 2 bases; junction bases outside the gene matches: 13. The CDR3 consists of 18 residues. This CDR3 is CASSEGPGQTGPNYGYTF. In DNA, the CDR3 is TGTGCCAGCAGTGAAGGGCCGGGACAGACGGGCCCCAACTATGGCTACACCTTC.

The chain has TRBV6-5 and TRBJ2-7; 7 bases are a match to TRBD2. Germline assignment: CDR1 MNHEY and CDR2 SVGAGI. The length of the CDR3 is 12 residues. V was clipped by 6 bases and J by 10 bases; unmatched bases: 9. The CDR3: CASRPGGGEQYF. In DNA, the CDR3 is TGTGCCAGCAGGCCCGGCGGGGGAGAACAGTACTTC.

The genes are TRBV12-3 or TRBV12-4 and TRBJ1-1, with D possibly TRBD1 on 6 matching bases. This CDR3 has 13 amino acids. V was shortened by 5 bases and J by 5 bases, with 12 bases between the two germline ends. The CDR3 reads CASSQGRRTEAFF. The CDR3 DNA reads TGTGCCAGCAGTCAGGGGCGGCGAACTGAAGCTTTCTTT.

The chain carries TRBV2 and TRBJ1-1; 7 bases match TRBD1. Per germline, CDR1 SNHLY and CDR2 FYNNEI. CDR3 length: 11 residues. V dropped 8 bases and J dropped 9; count of bases not matched to a gene: 6. The CDR3 protein is CASDREIKAFF. The CDR3 bases are TGTGCCAGCGACAGGGAAATTAAAGCTTTCTTT.